These 29 T cell receptor beta chains were all obtained from the same sample, sequenced in a study of T cell responses to AZD1222 COVID-19 vaccine. Profiling relied on immunoSEQ multiplex PCR, and the TCRdb table lists in-frame clones only, not all of them. The table has 140,000 or so clones, under 95% seen once. Sequenced material: peripheral blood, taken 28 days after the second dose of the MenACWY control vaccine. The source of these receptors is an adult who received the MenACWY meningococcal vaccine as a control.

This clone was seen once. This sequence joins TRBV6-5 and TRBJ1-2; TRBD1 might be the D (5 bases). The CDR3 extends over 14 amino acids. V was pared by 7 bases and J by 5 bases, with 17 bases between. Germline lookup yields CDR1 MNHEY and CDR2 SVGAGI. This chain's CDR3 is CASIKRGVPYGYTF. The CDR3 DNA reads TGTGCCAGCATCAAACGGGGCGTCCCATATGGCTACACCTTC.

The chain employs TRBV18 and TRBJ2-2; 7 bases line up with TRBD2. CDR3 length: 18 residues. V lost 2 bases, J lost 1 base, and 10 bases stayed unmatched. The germline V gene encodes CDR1 KGHSH and CDR2 LQKENI. Here the CDR3 reads CASSPSSAGRGNTGELFF. The CDR3, as DNA: TGTGCCAGCTCACCATCGTCTGCAGGGAGGGGGAACACCGGGGAGCTGTTTTTT.

This clone showed up just a few times. Mismatch with germline at one junction end may stem from a read error. The chain has TRBV10-3 and TRBJ1-3; 12 bases are a match to TRBD1. This CDR3 region has 13 residues. Germline CDR1 ENHRY, CDR2 SYGVKD. The CDR3 nucleotides read TGTGCCATCAGTGAGTCGTCCGGGACAGGGGGCCCCTTT. Its translation: CAISESSGTGGPF.

The V and J genes are TRBV24-1 and TRBJ2-1; TRBD2 aligns across 12 bases. Trimming took 3 bases from V and 6 from J; bases not matched to a gene: 5. From germline, CDR1 is KGHDR and CDR2 SFDVKD. The length of the CDR3 is 16 residues. CDR3 in amino acids: CATSDRRTSGANEQFF. The CDR3 region has the DNA TGTGCCACCAGTGATCGCCGGACTAGCGGGGCCAATGAGCAGTTCTTC.

V and J are TRBV19 and TRBJ1-3; D unresolved. Trimming pared 5 bases from V and 2 bases from J, leaving 1 base between. The CDR3 length is 11 residues. The germline V gene encodes CDR1 LNHDA and CDR2 SQIVND (reference sequence). CDR3 region: CASSPGNTIYF. The CDR3 nucleotides are TGTGCCAGTAGTCCTGGAAACACCATATATTTT.

The chain links TRBV9 to TRBJ1-3; no clear D gene. The length of the CDR3 is 12 residues. V was shortened by 3 bases and J by 7 bases, with 8 bases between the two germline ends. The germline CDR1 and CDR2 sequences are SGDLS and YYNGEE. The CDR3 nucleotides read TGTGCCAGCAGCGGTTGGGCGAACACCATATATTTT. It translates to CASSGWANTIYF.

This CDR3 is CASSLGAGVETEAFF. The CDR3 coding sequence is TGTGCCAGCAGCTTAGGGGCAGGGGTTGAAACTGAAGCTTTCTTT. The chain is built from TRBV11-1 and TRBJ1-1; tentatively, D is TRBD1 (6 bases). The CDR3 runs to 15 residues. Germline V gene lookup returns CDR1 SGHAT and CDR2 FQDESV (reference sequence). V shed 1 base and J shed 5 bases, with 14 bases lying between them.

V is TRBV28 and J is TRBJ2-1; 10 positions match TRBD1. The length of the CDR3 is 15 residues. The germline gives CDR1 MDHEN, CDR2 SYDVKM. The J segment lost 9 bases and the V segment lost 2 bases, leaving 7 bases of the junction unmatched. In DNA, the CDR3 is TGTGCCAGCAGTTTAATGGGACAGGGGATAGGTGAGCAGTTCTTC. This sequence encodes CASSLMGQGIGEQFF.

The genes are TRBV6-2 or TRBV6-3 and TRBJ1-5; weak D call: TRBD1 (5 bases). The germline V and J ends were trimmed by 2 bases and 3 bases, with 17 bases remaining between them. The CDR3 contains 17 residues. Germline lookup yields CDR1 MNHEY and CDR2 SVGEGT. DNA for the CDR3: TGTGCCAGCAGTTACAAACCGGGACCCAGGTACAATCAGCCCCAGCATTTT. Its translation is CASSYKPGPRYNQPQHF.

The chain is built from TRBV5-5 and TRBJ2-1, with 9 bases matching TRBD2. Germline assignment: CDR1 SGHKS and CDR2 YYEKEE (reference sequence). This CDR3 is built from 15 residues. The J segment lost 8 bases and the V segment lost 0 bases, leaving 6 bases of the junction unmatched. In DNA, the CDR3 is TGTGCCAGCAGCTTGGGGATTAGCGGGAGTGATGAGCAGTTCTTC. Its translation is CASSLGISGSDEQFF.

The V and J genes are TRBV9 and TRBJ1-1; D not resolved. CDR1 is SGDLS, CDR2 YYNGEE, per germline. Trimming took 0 bases from V and 2 from J, leaving 8 bases between them. The CDR3 consists of 14 residues. For the CDR3, the DNA is TGTGCCAGCAGCGTAGACGGTACAAACACTGAAGCTTTCTTT. It is translated as CASSVDGTNTEAFF.

The J gene is TRBJ1-4, the V gene TRBV28, with no clear D. This CDR3 comprises 18 residues. V gave up 1 base and J gave up 0 bases, with 15 bases separating them. Germline lookup yields CDR1 MDHEN and CDR2 SYDVKM. CDR3 in DNA: TGTGCCAGCAGTTTATATCTGTTGCGGGTTGCAACTAATGAAAAACTGTTTTTT. Its translation is CASSLYLLRVATNEKLFF.

The V gene is TRBV5-1, the J gene TRBJ2-1, with TRBD2 matching over 15 bases. The CDR3 loop spans 16 amino acids. Germline values: CDR1 SGHRS, CDR2 YFSETQ. Unmatched junction bases numbered 7, after V lost 4 bases and J lost 8 bases. As DNA, the CDR3 is TGCGCCAGCAGCAACCAGGGACTAGCGGGGGGTTATGAGCAGTTCTTC. The encoded protein is CASSNQGLAGGYEQFF.

The rearrangement joins TRBV9 to TRBJ1-2; D may be TRBD1 (5 bases). The CDR3 runs to 13 residues. Germline V gene lookup returns CDR1 SGDLS and CDR2 YYNGEE. Trimming shortened V by 0 bases and J by 8 bases, and 11 bases separated the two germline ends. The CDR3 protein is CASSVDQGGGYTF. In DNA, the CDR3 is TGTGCCAGCAGCGTAGACCAGGGAGGCGGCTACACCTTC.

This chain links TRBV10-3 with TRBJ1-1; the D gene is possibly TRBD1 (5 bases). Trimming cost V 6 bases and J 3 bases, with 11 bases left between them. This CDR3 has 13 amino acids. The germline gives CDR1 ENHRY, CDR2 SYGVKD. CDR3 region: CAISSRGDTEAFF. The CDR3 DNA follows: TGTGCCATCAGCTCCCGAGGGGACACTGAAGCTTTCTTT.

This chain links TRBV7-8 with TRBJ1-6; no clear D gene. This CDR3 region has 16 residues. Trimming took off 4 bases at V and 3 bases at J, with 13 bases between the two ends. Germline CDR1 reads SGHVS; CDR2 reads FQNEAQ. CDR3 DNA sequence: TGTGCCAGCAGCTCTCGAACTCGGAACTATAATTCACCCCTCCACTTT. This gives the protein CASSSRTRNYNSPLHF.

This chain uses TRBV7-9 with TRBJ2-7; the match to TRBD1 covers 7 bases. This CDR3 spans 16 amino acids. The germline CDR1 and CDR2 sequences are SEHNR and FQNEAQ (reference sequence). V was pared by 5 bases and J by 4 bases, with 14 bases of the junction left unmatched. The CDR3 here is CASSLFTGVKGYEQYF. The CDR3 bases are TGTGCCAGCAGCCTATTTACAGGGGTAAAGGGATACGAGCAGTACTTC. Variable domain in full (rest from reference TRBV7-9 and TRBJ2-7): DTGVSQNPRHKITKRGQNVTFRCDPISEHNRLYWYRQTLGQGPEFLTYFQNEAQLEKSRLLSDRFSAERPKGSFSTLEIQRTEQGDSAMYLCASSLFTGVKGYEQYFGPGTRLTVT.

This clone was detected once. For the CDR3, the DNA is TGTGCCAGCAGCCGCCCATATAGCGGGGGGGCTCGTAATGAGCAGTTCTTC. This codes for CASSRPYSGGARNEQFF. The V and J genes are TRBV3-1 (or the pseudogene TRBV3-2) and TRBJ2-1; 11 bases are shared with TRBD2. Germline loops: CDR1 LGHDT, CDR2 YNNKEL (reference sequence). CDR3 length equals 17 residues. After removal of 4 bases from V and 7 bases from J, the junction contained 12 bases not matched to a gene.

This sequence joins TRBV7-9 and TRBJ2-1, with 8 nucleotides matching TRBD2. The CDR3 length is 17 residues. The ends lost 5 bases at V and 3 bases at J; junction bases unmatched: 12. The V gene's germline CDR1 is SEHNR and CDR2 FQNEAQ (reference sequence). This CDR3 reads CASSPTGLAGIYNEQFF. The CDR3 DNA follows: TGTGCCAGCAGCCCTACGGGGCTAGCGGGCATCTACAATGAGCAGTTCTTC.

The gene calls are TRBV11-2 and TRBJ1-5; D gene uncertain. Trimming took 2 bases from V and 0 from J, leaving 8 bases between them. CDR3 size: 15 residues. Germline V lookup: CDR1 SGHAT, CDR2 FQNNGV. The CDR3 DNA reads as TGTGCCAGCAGCTTAAACTTAAATAGCAATCAGCCCCAGCATTTT. Its translation is CASSLNLNSNQPQHF.

This chain uses TRBV11-2 with TRBJ1-5; the D gene is possibly TRBD1 (5 bases). The CDR3 runs 15 residues. Trimming removed 5 bases from V and 7 bases from J, with 18 bases in between. CDR1 is SGHAT, CDR2 FQNNGV, per germline. This CDR3 reads CASSRGGTIGQPQHF. The DNA of the CDR3 is TGTGCCAGCAGCCGGGGGGGGACGATTGGCCAGCCCCAGCATTTT.

The rearrangement joins TRBV5-6 to TRBJ1-2; the D is unclear. The V end lost 4 bases, the J end lost 4 bases, and 8 bases lay between the germline ends. The CDR3 spans 12 residues. CDR1 SGHDT and CDR2 YYEEEE come from the germline V gene. The DNA of the CDR3 is TGTGCCAGCAGCCAGGCGGGCTATGGCTACACCTTC. Amino acid sequence: CASSQAGYGYTF.

This chain joins TRBV6-5 and TRBJ2-7; 7 nucleotides line up with TRBD1. V lost 2 bases, J lost 8 bases, and 9 bases stayed unmatched. CDR3 size: 14 residues. Germline V gene sequence: CDR1 MNHEY, CDR2 SVGAGI. The CDR3 DNA reads as TGTGCCAGCAGTTACGGACAGGATAGGGGTAAGCAGTACTTC. The encoded protein is CASSYGQDRGKQYF.

This clone was seen a single time. The chain employs TRBV6-5 and TRBJ1-5; D is perhaps TRBD1 (5 bases). Trimming left V 9 bases short and J 0 bases short, with 9 bases between. CDR1 and CDR2 from the germline V gene are MNHEY and SVGAGI. The CDR3 consists of 13 residues. Here the CDR3 DNA reads TGTGCCAGTAGACAGAATAGCAATCAGCCCCAGCATTTT. Translating gives CASRQNSNQPQHF.

The CDR3 DNA is TGTGCCGCAGGGACAGGGGGTTTACAAGAGACCCAGTACTTC. Translation: CAAGTGGLQETQYF. The chain carries TRBV30 and TRBJ2-5; TRBD1 matches 11 bases. CDR3 size: 14 residues. The J segment lost 2 bases and the V segment lost 8 bases, leaving 7 bases of the junction unmatched. Germline-derived CDR1 and CDR2 are GTSNPN and SVGIG (reference sequence).

This chain links TRBV6-5 with TRBJ1-5; D ambiguous. The CDR3 contains 13 residues. With 3 bases removed from V and 3 bases from J, the gap between germline ends came to 6 bases. Per the germline V gene, CDR1 is MNHEY and CDR2 is SVGAGI. The CDR3 DNA is TGTGCCAGCAGTTATGCCGCCAATCAGCCCCAGCATTTT. It specifies CASSYAANQPQHF.

J is TRBJ2-5 and V is TRBV5-1; TRBD2 aligns across 7 bases. V shed 6 bases and J 0 bases; nucleotides not matched to a gene: 8. The CDR3 contains 15 residues. Germline V CDR1 and CDR2: SGHRS, YFSETQ. CDR3 residues: CASTDLGGYQETQYF. The CDR3 DNA is TGCGCCAGCACCGACCTGGGGGGGTACCAAGAGACCCAGTACTTC.

This chain links TRBV6-5 with TRBJ1-2, with 7 nucleotides matching TRBD1. This CDR3 contains 14 residues. Trimming removed 0 bases from V and 2 bases from J; junction bases left unmatched: 0. CDR1 and CDR2 (germline): MNHEY, SVGAGI. This CDR3 is CASSYSDRNYGYTF. Here the CDR3 DNA reads TGTGCCAGCAGTTACTCGGACAGGAACTATGGCTACACCTTC.

V gene TRBV9 combines with J gene TRBJ2-7, with 7 bases fitting TRBD1. V dropped 0 bases and J dropped 6; count of bases not matched to a gene: 3. Per the germline V gene, CDR1 is SGDLS and CDR2 is YYNGEE. The length of the CDR3 is 13 residues. The CDR3 DNA reads as TGTGCCAGCAGCGTAGGTCCAGGGGGCGAGCAGTACTTC. This translates into CASSVGPGGEQYF.